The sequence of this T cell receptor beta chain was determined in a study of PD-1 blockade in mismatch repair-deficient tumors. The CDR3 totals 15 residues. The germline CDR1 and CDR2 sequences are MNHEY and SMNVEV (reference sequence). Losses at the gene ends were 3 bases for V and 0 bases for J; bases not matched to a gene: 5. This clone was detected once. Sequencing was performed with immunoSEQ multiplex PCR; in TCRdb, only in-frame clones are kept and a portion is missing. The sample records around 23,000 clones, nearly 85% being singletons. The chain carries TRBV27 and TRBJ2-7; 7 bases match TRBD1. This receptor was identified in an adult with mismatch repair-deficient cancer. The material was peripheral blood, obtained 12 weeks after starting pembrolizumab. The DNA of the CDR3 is TGTGCCAGCAGTTTGGGGTGGGACAGCTCCTACGAGCAGTACTTC. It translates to CASSLGWDSSYEQYF.